The 11 T cell receptor beta chains given below trace back to one sample, sequenced in a study of cytotoxic CD8 clonotypes in ibrutinib-treated CLL. Using immunoSEQ multiplex PCR, the repertoire was profiled, and TCRdb retains in-frame clones only, with some absent. The repertoire has about 49,000 clones, 69% of them found once; the top ten carry around 13%. This material consisted of PBMCs, taken after 12 months of ibrutinib treatment. The receptor set was obtained from a human donor with chronic lymphocytic leukemia.

The rearrangement joins TRBV29-1 to TRBJ1-5, with 8 bases identical to TRBD1. Germline CDR1 SQVTM, CDR2 ANQGSEA. The CDR3 sequence is 13 residues long. After removal of 7 bases from V and 6 bases from J, the junction contained 8 bases not matched to a gene. The CDR3: CSGGQGKGQPQHF. The CDR3 DNA sequence: TGCAGCGGAGGACAGGGCAAAGGTCAGCCCCAGCATTTT.

The genes are TRBV19 and TRBJ1-6, with a weak D call TRBD1 (5 bases). CDR3 length equals 14 residues. V was pared by 3 bases and J by 5 bases, with 8 bases between. Germline V gene lookup returns CDR1 LNHDA and CDR2 SQIVND (reference sequence). The chain's CDR3 is CASSIGGDNSPLHF. The CDR3 DNA follows: TGTGCCAGTAGTATTGGGGGGGATAATTCACCCCTCCACTTT.

The CDR3 reads CASTRGNQPQHF. The DNA of the CDR3 is TGTGCCAGTACGAGGGGCAATCAGCCCCAGCATTTT. The V and J genes are TRBV19 and TRBJ1-5; D uncertain. V lost 7 bases and J lost 2, with 6 bases in between. The CDR3 extends over 12 amino acids. Per germline, CDR1 LNHDA and CDR2 SQIVND (reference sequence).

The rearrangement uses TRBV6-5 and TRBJ2-7, with D tentatively TRBD1 or TRBD2 (5 bases each). The CDR3 has 14 residues. CDR1 and CDR2 from the germline V gene are MNHEY and SVGAGI. V lost 6 bases and J lost 4, with 16 bases in between. The CDR3 DNA reads TGTGCCAGCAGCCCCGGGACCTTTCAATACGAGCAGTACTTC. It encodes CASSPGTFQYEQYF.

The chain combines TRBV27 with TRBJ1-1; D call uncertain. The V gene lost 2 bases and the J gene lost 5 bases, with 15 bases spanning the gap. CDR3 length: 15 amino acids. Looked up from germline, CDR1 is MNHEY and CDR2 is SMNVEV (reference sequence). CDR3 sequence (DNA): TGTGCCAGCAGTTTAGTACTCAAGCTGGGGACTGAAGCTTTCTTT. Protein product: CASSLVLKLGTEAFF.

The V gene is TRBV2, the J gene TRBJ1-1; TRBD1 matches 7 bases. This CDR3 spans 14 amino acids. Per germline, CDR1 SNHLY and CDR2 FYNNEI. The V gene end was trimmed by 4 bases and the J gene end by 1 base; junction bases not matched to a gene: 3. Here the CDR3 DNA reads TGTGCCAGCAGTGGGTGGACAGGGAACACTGAAGCTTTCTTT. Its protein is CASSGWTGNTEAFF.

The J gene is TRBJ1-1, the V gene TRBV7-6; 7 bases fit TRBD1. Germline V gives CDR1 SGHVS, CDR2 FNYEAQ. V was pared by 6 bases and J by 1 base, with 2 bases of the junction left unmatched. The CDR3 runs 13 residues. CDR3 bases: TGTGCCAGCAGTGCAGGGGGGAACACTGAAGCTTTCTTT. This codes for CASSAGGNTEAFF.

CDR3 amino acids: CAISVQGDTGELFF. The CDR3 DNA reads as TGTGCCATCAGTGTACAGGGTGACACCGGGGAGCTGTTTTTT. The V and J genes are TRBV10-3 and TRBJ2-2; tentative D call: TRBD1 (6 bases). The CDR3 runs 14 residues. V shed 4 bases and J shed 3 bases, with 9 bases lying between them. CDR1 is ENHRY and CDR2 is SYGVKD in the germline V gene.

This chain links TRBV30 with TRBJ2-7; D is undetermined. This CDR3 region has 12 residues. Germline loops: CDR1 GTSNPN, CDR2 SVGIG (reference sequence). V dropped 6 bases and J dropped 5 bases, with 14 bases sitting between them. This chain's CDR3 is CACTLSGHEQYF. The CDR3 coding sequence is TGTGCCTGCACCCTCTCTGGTCACGAGCAGTACTTC.

The rearrangement uses TRBV18 and TRBJ2-5; 7 bases match TRBD2. Germline-derived CDR1 and CDR2 are KGHSH and LQKENI. This CDR3 spans 16 amino acids. V trimming: 2 bases; J trimming: 2 bases; junction bases outside the gene matches: 8. Here the CDR3 DNA reads TGTGCCAGCTCACCAACGGGTTTGGGAGGGCAAGAGACCCAGTACTTC. It is translated as CASSPTGLGGQETQYF. The variable domain in full, completed from reference TRBV18 and TRBJ2-5, reads NAGVMQNPRHLVRRRGQEARLRCSPMKGHSHVYWYRQLPEEGLKFMVYLQKENIIDESGMPKERFSAEFPKEGPSILRIQQVVRGDSAAYFCASSPTGLGGQETQYFGPGTRLLVL.

The rearrangement links TRBV5-1 to TRBJ1-2; D is uncertain. Germline V gene lookup returns CDR1 SGHRS and CDR2 YFSETQ. Trimming shortened V by 4 bases and J by 4 bases, and 26 bases separated the two germline ends. The CDR3 has 18 residues. CDR3 bases: TGCGCCAGCAGCCCTACGACCGACGTCATCTCCCCCTCCTATGGCTACACCTTC. Protein product: CASSPTTDVISPSYGYTF.